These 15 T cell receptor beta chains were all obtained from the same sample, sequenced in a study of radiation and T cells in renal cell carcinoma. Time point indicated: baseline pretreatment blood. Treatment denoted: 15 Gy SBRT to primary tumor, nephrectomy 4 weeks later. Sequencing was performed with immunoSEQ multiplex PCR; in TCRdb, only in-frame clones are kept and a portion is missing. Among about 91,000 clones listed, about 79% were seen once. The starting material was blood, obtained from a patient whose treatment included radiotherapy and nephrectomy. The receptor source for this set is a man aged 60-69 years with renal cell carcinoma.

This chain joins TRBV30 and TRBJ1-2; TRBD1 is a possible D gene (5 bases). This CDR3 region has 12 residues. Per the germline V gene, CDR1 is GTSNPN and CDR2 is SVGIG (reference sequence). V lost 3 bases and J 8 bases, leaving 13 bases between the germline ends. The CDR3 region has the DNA TGTGCCTGGAGGGCACAGGTCTTAGGCTACACCTTC. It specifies CAWRAQVLGYTF.

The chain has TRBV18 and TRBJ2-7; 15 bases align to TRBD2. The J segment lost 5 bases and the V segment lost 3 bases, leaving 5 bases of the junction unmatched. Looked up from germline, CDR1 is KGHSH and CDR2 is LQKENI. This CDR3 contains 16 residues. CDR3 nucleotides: TGTGCCAGCTCACCCGGACTAGCGGGAGGGGTTCACGAGCAGTACTTC. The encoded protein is CASSPGLAGGVHEQYF. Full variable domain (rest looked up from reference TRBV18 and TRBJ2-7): NAGVMQNPRHLVRRRGQEARLRCSPMKGHSHVYWYRQLPEEGLKFMVYLQKENIIDESGMPKERFSAEFPKEGPSILRIQQVVRGDSAAYFCASSPGLAGGVHEQYFGPGTRLTVT.

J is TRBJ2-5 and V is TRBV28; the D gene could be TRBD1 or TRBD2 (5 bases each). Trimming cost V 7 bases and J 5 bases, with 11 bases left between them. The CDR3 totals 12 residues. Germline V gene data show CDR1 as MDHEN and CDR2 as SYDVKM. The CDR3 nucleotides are TGTGCCAGCAAAAGGGGAGAGGAGACCCAGTACTTC. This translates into CASKRGEETQYF.

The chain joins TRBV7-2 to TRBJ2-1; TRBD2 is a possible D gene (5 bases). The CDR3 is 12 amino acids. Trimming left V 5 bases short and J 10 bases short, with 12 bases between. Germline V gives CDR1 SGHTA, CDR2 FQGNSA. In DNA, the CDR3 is TGTGCCAGCAGCCTCGACTACGGCGAGCAGTTCTTC. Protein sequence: CASSLDYGEQFF.

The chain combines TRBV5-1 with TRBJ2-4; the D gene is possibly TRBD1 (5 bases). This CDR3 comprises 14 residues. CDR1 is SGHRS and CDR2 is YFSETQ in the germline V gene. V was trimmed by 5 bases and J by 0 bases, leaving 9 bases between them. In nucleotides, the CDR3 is TGCGCCAGCAGAGACAGTTTAGCCAAAAACATTCAGTACTTC. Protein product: CASRDSLAKNIQYF.

For the CDR3, the DNA is TGTGCCAGCAGTTTCCGGCAAGATATTTGGTCAAACGGCGAGCAGTACTTC. Encoded protein: CASSFRQDIWSNGEQYF. This chain links TRBV27 with TRBJ2-7; D is ambiguous. V was clipped by 3 bases and J by 6 bases, with 24 bases between them. The CDR3 consists of 17 residues. CDR1 is MNHEY and CDR2 is SMNVEV in the germline V gene (reference sequence).

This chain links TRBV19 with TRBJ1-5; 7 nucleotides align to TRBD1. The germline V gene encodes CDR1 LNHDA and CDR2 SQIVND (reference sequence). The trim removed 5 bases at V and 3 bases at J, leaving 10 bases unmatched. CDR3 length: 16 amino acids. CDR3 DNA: TGTGCCAGTAGTCCTACGAGGGGGCAGGTCAATCAGCCCCAGCATTTT. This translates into CASSPTRGQVNQPQHF. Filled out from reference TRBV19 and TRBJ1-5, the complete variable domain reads DGGITQSPKYLFRKEGQNVTLSCEQNLNHDAMYWYRQDPGQGLRLIYYSQIVNDFQKGDIAEGYSVSREKKESFPLTVTSAQKNPTAFYLCASSPTRGQVNQPQHFGDGTRLSIL.

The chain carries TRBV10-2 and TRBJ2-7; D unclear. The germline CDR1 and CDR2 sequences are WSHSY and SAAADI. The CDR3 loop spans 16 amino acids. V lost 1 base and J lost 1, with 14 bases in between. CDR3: CASSEWSLEVSYEQYF. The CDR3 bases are TGCGCCAGCAGTGAGTGGTCCCTAGAAGTGTCCTACGAGCAGTACTTC.

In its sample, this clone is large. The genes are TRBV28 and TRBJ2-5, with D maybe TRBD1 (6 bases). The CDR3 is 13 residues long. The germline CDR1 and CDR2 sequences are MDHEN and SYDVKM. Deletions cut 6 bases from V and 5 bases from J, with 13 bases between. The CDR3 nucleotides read TGTGCCAGCAGCACAGGGACCTATGAGACCCAGTACTTC. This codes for CASSTGTYETQYF.

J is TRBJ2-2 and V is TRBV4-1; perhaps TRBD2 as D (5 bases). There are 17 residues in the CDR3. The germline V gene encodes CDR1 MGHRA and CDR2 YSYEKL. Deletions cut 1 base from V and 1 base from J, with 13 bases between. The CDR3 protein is CASSQAQLGKNTGELFF. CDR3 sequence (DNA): TGCGCCAGCAGCCAAGCTCAACTAGGGAAGAACACCGGGGAGCTGTTTTTT.

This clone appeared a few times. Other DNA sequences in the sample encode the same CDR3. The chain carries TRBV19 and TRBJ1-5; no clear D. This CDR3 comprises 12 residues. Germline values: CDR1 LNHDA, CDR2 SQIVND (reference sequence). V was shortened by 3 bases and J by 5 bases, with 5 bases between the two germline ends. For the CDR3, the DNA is TGTGCCAGTAGTATTGGTGATCAGCCCCAGCATTTT. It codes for CASSIGDQPQHF.

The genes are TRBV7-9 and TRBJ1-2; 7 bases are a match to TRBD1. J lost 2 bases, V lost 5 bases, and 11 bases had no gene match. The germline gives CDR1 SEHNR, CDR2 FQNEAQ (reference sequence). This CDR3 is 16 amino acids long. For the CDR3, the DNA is TGTGCCAGCAGCCCCGGGACAGAAGGGCAAAACTATGGCTACACCTTC. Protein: CASSPGTEGQNYGYTF.

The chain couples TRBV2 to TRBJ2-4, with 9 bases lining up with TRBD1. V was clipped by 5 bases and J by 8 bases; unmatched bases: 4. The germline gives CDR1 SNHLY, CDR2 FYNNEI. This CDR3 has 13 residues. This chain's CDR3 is CASSRDRGDIQYF. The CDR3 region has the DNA TGTGCCAGCAGTAGAGACAGGGGGGACATTCAGTACTTC.

The CDR3 coding sequence is TGCGCCAGCAGCCTAAAAGGGGGCGGAATGCTCTCTTATGGCTACACCTTC. Residues: CASSLKGGGMLSYGYTF. The rearrangement links TRBV4-3 to TRBJ1-2; 7 bases agree with TRBD1. The germline CDR1 and CDR2 sequences are LGHNA and YSLEER. Trimming cost V 4 bases and J 5 bases; bases outside gene matches: 16. CDR3 length: 17 amino acids.

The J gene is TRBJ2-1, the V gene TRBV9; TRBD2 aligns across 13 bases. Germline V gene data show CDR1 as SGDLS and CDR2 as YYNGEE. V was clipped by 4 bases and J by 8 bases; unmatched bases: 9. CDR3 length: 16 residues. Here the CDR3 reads CASSSPGTSGTDEQFF. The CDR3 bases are TGTGCCAGCAGCTCCCCCGGGACTAGCGGGACCGATGAGCAGTTCTTC. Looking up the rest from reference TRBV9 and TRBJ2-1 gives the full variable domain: DSGVTQTPKHLITATGQRVTLRCSPRSGDLSVYWYQQSLDQGLQFLIQYYNGEERAKGNILERFSAQQFPDLHSELNLSSLELGDSALYFCASSSPGTSGTDEQFFGPGTRLTVL.